This T cell receptor beta chain appears in the sequencing data of a study of shared clonotypes between healthy human individuals. The overall study: Per donor, three plates held CD4 naive cells, three held CD4 memory, two held CD8 naive and one held CD8 memory. Study-level results: The naive CD4 repertoires of several donors were compared, and approximately 5% of clonotypes were shared.

Turning to this clone: Its antigen is unidentified.

CD45RO-negative, CCR7-positively selected cells formed the naive CD8 fraction, excluding terminally differentiated effector memory CD45RA+ cells. Study processing details: ImmunoSEQ yielded junction-only sequences lacking quality scores, so filtering differed. Profiled with immunoSEQ multiplex PCR; TCRdb holds only in-frame clones, not every one. That table supplies the V and J calls and clone size; D and trimming were determined from the DNA. The data hold approximately 2,000,000 clones, with 93% observed a single time. V was trimmed by 4 bases and J by 4 bases, leaving 14 bases between them. The CDR3 contains 15 residues. Germline V CDR1 and CDR2: LGHNA, YNFKEQ.

The source is a man aged 18 to 35 in good health. Some clones in this sample may be carry-over from other donors' samples. Sequencing used naive CD8+ T cells from PBMCs. This chain links TRBV4-2 with TRBJ1-3; D is perhaps TRBD1 (5 bases). The CDR3 nucleotides read TGTGCCAGCAGCCGAGGGGAGGAGATCGGAAACACCATATATTTT. Encoded protein: CASSRGEEIGNTIYF.